These 5 T cell receptor beta chains share one sample of origin, sequenced in a study of tumor-infiltrating lymphocytes in primary liver carcinoma. A primer matching the constant region was used to make TCR beta cDNA from about 500 ng of total RNA. Slightly modified ARM-PCR, run as three nested multiplex PCR rounds, produced the TCR beta libraries. A C-beta reverse primer and TRBV1-TRBV30 forward primers served in each of the first two PCR rounds, at around 10 cycles apiece. TCRdb recomputed calls from the multiplex PCR reads with MiXCR, one row per CDR3 protein. The data hold 99,000 or so distinct CDR3 sequences, with 55% to 75% observed a single time. Co-extraction of RNA and DNA was performed on roughly 17-32 mg of unsorted bulk tissue. Source material: liver tumor tissue from sampling region 5. Subset described: tumor region T5, tumor centre. The receptor source for this set is an older woman with primary liver carcinoma and hepatitis B virus infection.

Points on this clonotype: Because the CDR3 is missing its conserved closing phenylalanine or tryptophan, this is likely a read error. The chain links TRBV6-5 to TRBJ2-1, with D tentatively TRBD2 (6 bases). CDR1 and CDR2 (germline): MNHEY, SVGAGI. The CDR3 sequence is 13 residues long. V lost 6 bases and J lost 9, with 15 bases in between. Written as DNA, the CDR3 is TGTGCCAGCAGCCTCGGACTATACGGTGAGCAGTTCTTA. Residues: CASSLGLYGEQFL.

This clonotype has a count of ten or more. The CDR3, as DNA: TGTGCCAGCAGTGACTATGGAGGGAGCTACGAGCAGTACTTC. Residues: CASSDYGGSYEQYF. The V gene is TRBV6-1, the J gene TRBJ2-7, with a possible D match to TRBD2 (6 bases). The CDR3 spans 14 residues. Per the germline V gene, CDR1 is MNHNS and CDR2 is SASEGT. V was clipped by 3 bases and J by 3 bases, with 12 bases between them.

This clonotype has a handful of counts. A clone one base away is much larger, so this may be a read error. The chain has TRBV5-4 and TRBJ2-7, with 14 positions matching TRBD2. From germline, CDR1 is SGHNT and CDR2 YYREEE (reference sequence). The CDR3 is made up of 15 amino acids. CDR3 coding DNA: TGTGCCAGCAGCTCCGGGACTAGCGGGAGCTACGAGCAGTGCTTC. Protein sequence: CASSSGTSGSYEQCF.

This clonotype was recorded many times. The rearrangement uses TRBV6-5 and TRBJ2-2; TRBD1 aligns across 8 bases. CDR1 is MNHEY, CDR2 SVGAGI, per germline. The CDR3 consists of 16 residues. With V trimmed by 0 bases and J by 4 bases, 4 bases remained unmatched. CDR3 nucleotide sequence: TGTGCCAGCAGTTACTCAACCGGGACAGGCACCGGGGAGCTGTTTTTT. The encoded protein is CASSYSTGTGTGELFF.

Comments on this clonotype: The junction departs from germline at one end; a sequencing error may be responsible. CDR3 in DNA: TGCAGCGTTTATGCGGGAACCGGGGAACTGGTTTTT. It is translated as CSVYAGTGELVF. The V call is TRBV29-1, the J call TRBJ2-2, with D possibly TRBD2 on 6 matching bases. Germline loops: CDR1 SQVTM, CDR2 ANQGSEA. The CDR3 consists of 12 residues.